This T cell receptor beta chain was found in a study of T cells in Graves' hyperthyroidism and ophthalmopathy. Regions amplified from RNA transcripts were the TCR beta CDR3 regions. The HTBI set primed first-round TCR CDR3 RT-PCR. TCRdb re-called the multiplex PCR reads with MiXCR, one entry per CDR3 protein. In the table there are 500,000 to 750,000 distinct CDR3 sequences, around 42% of which are singletons. The CDR3 is made up of 14 amino acids. Looked up from germline, CDR1 is LNHDA and CDR2 is SQIVND (reference sequence). Deletions cut 4 bases from V and 5 bases from J, with 15 bases between. This clonotype came up many times.

Sequences were obtained from peripheral blood or thyroid tissue (not recorded which). This sequence originates from a woman under 30 with Graves' hyperthyroidism. The chain couples TRBV19 to TRBJ2-7; D perhaps matches TRBD1 (6 bases). The CDR3 DNA follows: TGTGCCAGTAGTACCGGGACAAGGGTCAACGAGCAGTACTTC. Protein: CASSTGTRVNEQYF.